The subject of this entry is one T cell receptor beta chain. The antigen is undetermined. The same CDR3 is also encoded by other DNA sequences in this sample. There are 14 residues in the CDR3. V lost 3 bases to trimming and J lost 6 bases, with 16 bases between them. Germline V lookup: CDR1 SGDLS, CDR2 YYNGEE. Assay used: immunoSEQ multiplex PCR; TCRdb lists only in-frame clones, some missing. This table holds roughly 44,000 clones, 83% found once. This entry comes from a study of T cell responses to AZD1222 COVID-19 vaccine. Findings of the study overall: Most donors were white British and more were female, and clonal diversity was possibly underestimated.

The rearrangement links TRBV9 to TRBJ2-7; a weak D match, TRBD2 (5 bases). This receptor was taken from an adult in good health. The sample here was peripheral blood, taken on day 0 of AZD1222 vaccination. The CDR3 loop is CASSATNGGGEQYF. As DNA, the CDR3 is TGTGCCAGCAGCGCCACAAATGGAGGAGGCGAGCAGTACTTC.